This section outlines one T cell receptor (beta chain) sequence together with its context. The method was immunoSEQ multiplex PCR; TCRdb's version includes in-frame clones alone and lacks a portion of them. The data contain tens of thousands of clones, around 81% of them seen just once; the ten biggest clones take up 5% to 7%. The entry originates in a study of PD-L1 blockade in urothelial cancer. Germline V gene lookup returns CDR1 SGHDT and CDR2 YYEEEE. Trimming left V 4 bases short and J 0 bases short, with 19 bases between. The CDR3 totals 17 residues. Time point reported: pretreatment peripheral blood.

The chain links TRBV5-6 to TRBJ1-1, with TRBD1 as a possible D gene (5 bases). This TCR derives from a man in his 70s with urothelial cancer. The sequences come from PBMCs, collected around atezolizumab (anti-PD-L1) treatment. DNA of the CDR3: TGTGCCAGCAGCCCCACGCGTCGGGGGGGAATGAACACTGAAGCTTTCTTT. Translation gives CASSPTRRGGMNTEAFF.